These 12 T cell receptor beta chains came from one sample sequenced in a study of T cells after yellow fever vaccination. TCRdb reprocessed the 5' RACE reads via MiXCR and lists one record per CDR3 protein. Among tens of thousands of distinct CDR3 sequences, about 5.5% were seen once, and the ten largest hold around 11%. The sample in question was PBMCs, either bulk or a sorted T-cell subset (CD4+, CD8+, memory, or dextramer-sorted; not recorded which), obtained 15 days after the yellow fever booster vaccination. The receptors come from a man aged 25 to 45 who received the YFV17D yellow fever vaccine.

The table lists this clonotype with many counts. V gene TRBV7-9 combines with J gene TRBJ1-2; maybe TRBD1 (6 bases). The length of the CDR3 is 13 residues. V was clipped by 5 bases and J by 8 bases, with 15 bases between them. Germline V gene lookup returns CDR1 SEHNR and CDR2 FQNEAQ (reference sequence). CDR3 coding DNA: TGTGCCAGCAGCATGGACGGGAGGGGGGGCTACACCTTC. Translating gives CASSMDGRGGYTF.

As concerns this clonotype: A much larger clone lies a single base off, so this may be a read error. V is TRBV20-1 and J is TRBJ1-5; 9 bases are shared with TRBD1. The CDR3 spans 13 residues. Germline CDR1 DFQATT, CDR2 SNEGSKA (reference sequence). The chain's CDR3 is CSARGTGNQHQHF. CDR3 nucleotide sequence: TGCAGTGCTCGAGGGACAGGGAATCAGCACCAGCATTTT.

This clonotype was seen ten or more times. The CDR3: CASSLVSIDTQYF. CDR3 nucleotides: TGTGCCAGCAGCTTAGTGTCCATAGATACGCAGTATTTT. This chain connects TRBV7-8 to TRBJ2-3; D unclear. CDR1 is SGHVS and CDR2 is FQNEAQ in the germline V gene. Trimming cost V 1 base and J 5 bases, with 7 bases left between them. The length of the CDR3 is 13 residues.

This clonotype occurred many times. The chain is built from TRBV5-6 and TRBJ2-1; D possibly corresponds to TRBD2 (5 bases). The V end was cut by 4 bases, the J end by 0 bases, with 14 bases between. The CDR3 covers 16 residues. Per germline, CDR1 SGHDT and CDR2 YYEEEE. The CDR3 DNA is TGTGCCAGCAGCCCCATGGCGGGTAGCTCCTACAATGAGCAGTTCTTC. The encoded protein is CASSPMAGSSYNEQFF.

This clonotype is categorized as medium-sized (0.01 to 0.1%). This chain connects TRBV3-1 to TRBJ2-7; a possible D gene is TRBD1 (6 bases). The length of the CDR3 is 12 residues. V was trimmed by 4 bases and J by 4 bases, leaving 8 bases between them. Germline CDR1 is LGHDT and CDR2 is YNNKEL (reference sequence). The CDR3: CASSPTGYEQYF. The CDR3 DNA is TGTGCCAGCAGCCCTACAGGGTACGAGCAGTACTTC.

This clonotype was observed many times. The rearrangement links TRBV5-4 to TRBJ2-5; maybe TRBD1 (5 bases). The germline V and J ends were trimmed by 0 bases and 5 bases, with 11 bases remaining between them. From germline, CDR1 is SGHNT and CDR2 YYREEE (reference sequence). The CDR3 loop spans 14 amino acids. CDR3 sequence: CASSLVGLSETQYF. The CDR3 coding sequence is TGTGCCAGCAGCTTGGTGGGGCTCTCTGAGACCCAGTACTTC.

At least ten counts were recorded for this clonotype. The chain couples TRBV12-3 or TRBV12-4 to TRBJ2-2; possibly TRBD1 for D (6 bases). V was cut by 6 bases and J by 5 bases, with 19 bases left in between. This CDR3 spans 16 amino acids. The CDR3 loop reads CASSPRGGPSTGELFF. The CDR3 nucleotides read TGTGCCAGCAGCCCCCGAGGGGGACCCTCGACCGGGGAGCTGTTTTTT.

This clonotype was counted at least ten times. The V and J genes are TRBV10-2 and TRBJ2-7; 7 bases are a match to TRBD2. From germline, CDR1 is WSHSY and CDR2 SAAADI. V lost 8 bases, J lost 3 bases, and 10 bases stayed unmatched. This CDR3 contains 14 residues. CDR3 loop: CASALGGSNYEQYF. For the CDR3, the DNA is TGCGCCAGCGCCCTTGGCGGGAGCAACTACGAGCAGTACTTC.

This clonotype was observed many times. J is TRBJ2-1 and V is TRBV20-1; TRBD2 aligns across 8 bases. Trimming removed 0 bases from V and 7 bases from J; junction bases left unmatched: 8. The CDR3 is 15 amino acids. Germline CDR1 reads DFQATT; CDR2 reads SNEGSKA (reference sequence). CDR3 sequence reads: CSARDREGPGNEQFF. The CDR3 DNA is TGCAGTGCTAGAGATCGGGAGGGCCCTGGGAATGAGCAGTTCTTC.

This clonotype appeared many times. The V call is TRBV11-2, the J call TRBJ2-2, with unresolved D. V gave up 7 bases and J gave up 5 bases, with 8 bases separating them. Germline loops: CDR1 SGHAT, CDR2 FQNNGV. This CDR3 has 12 residues. The CDR3 region has the DNA TGTGCCAGCAATCTTGGGACCGGGGAGCTGTTTTTT. It is translated as CASNLGTGELFF. The full variable domain, its missing parts supplied by reference TRBV11-2 and TRBJ2-2, is EAGVAQSPRYKIIEKRQSVAFWCNPISGHATLYWYQQILGQGPKLLIQFQNNGVVDDSQLPKDRFSAERLKGVDSTLKIQPAKLEDSAVYLCASNLGTGELFFGEGSRLTVL.

This clonotype was counted ten times or more. The chain employs TRBV19 and TRBJ2-1, with 9 nucleotides matching TRBD2. The V gene end was trimmed by 6 bases and the J gene end by 9 bases; junction bases not matched to a gene: 24. Germline V gives CDR1 LNHDA, CDR2 SQIVND (reference sequence). The CDR3 sequence is 19 residues long. Here the CDR3 reads CASRTGWVAGDSKSTEQFF. CDR3 DNA sequence: TGTGCCAGTAGAACTGGGTGGGTAGCGGGAGATTCGAAGTCGACTGAGCAGTTCTTC.

This clonotype came up many times. V and J are TRBV29-1 and TRBJ1-1, with D hard to call. Trimming took 4 bases from V and 5 from J, leaving 14 bases between them. Germline V gene lookup returns CDR1 SQVTM and CDR2 ANQGSEA. The length of the CDR3 is 13 residues. The CDR3 sequence is CSVGADVWTEAFF. The CDR3 DNA sequence: TGCAGCGTTGGGGCAGACGTTTGGACTGAAGCTTTCTTT.